A selection of T cell receptor beta chains follows, all from one sample in a study of T cells expressing NK-cell markers. TCRdb re-called the 5' RACE reads and gives one entry per CDR3 protein, without DNA. This sample's table reports 300,000 to 500,000 distinct CDR3 sequences. Material: blood T cells: a sorted CD56 or NKG2C T cell subset, CD4+ or CD8+ T cells, or bulk PBMC T cells (not recorded which). These receptors all come from a woman between 45 and 60 years old in good health. Each CDR3 is given with its conserved first and last residue. The order of the fields is CDR3 protein, J gene, CDR3 length, V gene.

CSVRGQWDTEAFF TRBJ1-1 13 TRBV29-1
CASTMNSPYNSPLHF TRBJ1-6 15 TRBV5-1
CSVATSGDETQYF TRBJ2-5 13 TRBV29-1
CSARVGPTDRYSNQPQHF TRBJ1-5 18 TRBV20-1
CASSQTGGSRQPQHF TRBJ1-5 15 TRBV23-1
CASSFVGTGTDTQYF TRBJ2-3 15 TRBV11-3
CATSRDRVGRYEQYF TRBJ2-7 15 TRBV15
CASSAGGTGYEQYF TRBJ2-7 14 TRBV9
CSATGTLGPAPGYTQYF TRBJ2-3 17 TRBV20-1
CSGLAGGWSTDTQYF TRBJ2-3 15 TRBV29-1
CASSPRASSGANVLTF TRBJ2-6 16 TRBV18
CASSFLPRDRDTDTQYF TRBJ2-3 17 TRBV12-3/TRBV12-4
CASSLYQRMNYEQYF TRBJ2-7 15 TRBV5-6
CSVREPETQYF TRBJ2-5 11 TRBV29-1
CASSSPGASYGYTF TRBJ1-2 14 TRBV25-1
CASSSQGRIDTQYF TRBJ2-3 14 TRBV7-9
CASSQTSVTGELFF TRBJ2-2 14 TRBV5-1
CSVENPETYGYTF TRBJ1-2 13 TRBV29-1
CASSPLRGTRTEAFF TRBJ1-1 15 TRBV7-3
CASSLAQGWIYEQYF TRBJ2-7 15 TRBV7-8
CASSPETGGNGYTF TRBJ1-2 14 TRBV6-6
CASTGLDTQYF TRBJ2-3 11 TRBV6-5
CASTHRGTGELFF TRBJ2-2 13 TRBV12-3/TRBV12-4
CASSNLAGELFF TRBJ2-2 12 TRBV7-9
CASSISGGTDTQYF TRBJ2-3 14 TRBV19
CASSQDRGNSPLHF TRBJ1-6 14 TRBV12-3/TRBV12-4